The rows below give T cell receptor beta chains drawn from one sample of a study of T-cell reconstitution after alpha-beta-depleted transplantation in children. In TCRdb, the PCR reads were re-called with MiXCR into one record per CDR3 protein. The sample has around 380,000 distinct CDR3 sequences, roughly 11% seen once. The source material was PBMCs from the stem cell graft donor, sampled from the stem cell graft. Receptors originate from a human donor who donated a stem cell graft to a child with acute myeloid leukemia. Both conserved end residues are part of each CDR3. The D gene is left open where the match is weak. Clone size is not always given. Where it is, it says once, few, many or a class for expanded clones.

j_call	v_call	cdr3_length	d_call	clone_size	cdr3_nt	cdr3_aa
TRBJ2-5	TRBV15	15	NA	NA	TGTGCCACCTCTCCGACCCCCCATGGGGGAGAGACCCAGTACTTC	CATSPTPHGGETQYF
TRBJ1-2	TRBV7-2	16	NA	many	TGTGCCAGCAGCTTACGCCTGGGGGGCTCTAACTATGGCTACACCTTC	CASSLRLGGSNYGYTF
TRBJ1-1	TRBV12-3/TRBV12-4	13	NA	few	TGTGCCAGCAGTTTACGGGAGTACACTGAAGCTTTCTTT	CASSLREYTEAFF
TRBJ2-7	TRBV6-2/TRBV6-3	17	NA	few	TGTGCCAGCAGTTACGACGTGGAGGCGGGATACCCCTACGAGCAGTACTTC	CASSYDVEAGYPYEQYF
TRBJ2-1	TRBV9	14	NA	few	TGTGCCAGCAGCGCAGGGTACTGGGGCAATGAGCAGTTCTTC	CASSAGYWGNEQFF
TRBJ1-4	TRBV4-3	14	NA	few	TGCGCCAGCAGCCAAGAACCCGTAGGGGAAAAACTGTTTTTT	CASSQEPVGEKLFF
TRBJ2-3	TRBV5-4	14	NA	NA	TGTGCCAGCAGCGCGCCGTTTGGCACAGATACGCAGTATTTT	CASSAPFGTDTQYF
TRBJ2-5	TRBV20-1	14	NA	NA	TGCAGTGCTGGCCTTGGGTTAGGGCAAGAGACCCAGTACTTC	CSAGLGLGQETQYF
TRBJ2-5	TRBV5-1	15	NA	many	TGCGCCAGCAGCTTAGAGCCTGCCGGGGAAGTGAGCCAGTACTTC	CASSLEPAGEVSQYF
TRBJ2-1	TRBV12-3/TRBV12-4	16	NA	NA	TGTGCCAGCAGCCATGGGGGACCAGGGCCGGGTTATGAGCAGTTCTTC	CASSHGGPGPGYEQFF
TRBJ2-5	TRBV5-1	15	NA	NA	TGCGCCAGCAGCTTGGTGCCCGGATCCCAAGAGACCCAGTACTTC	CASSLVPGSQETQYF
TRBJ2-1	TRBV7-8	17	TRBD2	NA	TGTGCCAGCAGCTTCCGTGGTGGGCCGGGACTACGCAATGAGCAGTTCTTC	CASSFRGGPGLRNEQFF
TRBJ1-6	TRBV20-1	16	NA	few	TGCAGTGCTAGAGGGGGGTTGGCAGGGCCAAATTCACCCCTCCACTTT	CSARGGLAGPNSPLHF
TRBJ2-1	TRBV5-1	17	TRBD2	NA	TGCGCCAGCAGCTTGGGACCCGGGACTAGCGGGAGCGATGAGCAGTTCTTC	CASSLGPGTSGSDEQFF
TRBJ1-5	TRBV7-6	15	NA	NA	TGTGCCAGCAGCTCCACGGAGGGGCCGGATCAGCCCCAGCATTTT	CASSSTEGPDQPQHF
TRBJ2-1	TRBV4-2	19	TRBD2	few	TGTGCCAGCAGCCAAGTGTCTAGCGGGGGGGCAAGCTCCTACAATGAGCAGTTCTTC	CASSQVSSGGASSYNEQFF
TRBJ1-6	TRBV10-3	16	TRBD1	NA	TGTACCATCAGTGATCGCGGACAGGGGGCAAATTCACCCCTCCACTTT	CTISDRGQGANSPLHF
TRBJ2-1	TRBV29-1	17	NA	many	TGCAGCGTTGAAGATCGGGGTGCCGGGAGCTCCTACAATGAGCAGTTCTTC	CSVEDRGAGSSYNEQFF
TRBJ2-1	TRBV4-1	17	NA	many	TGCGCCAGCAGCCAAGATGAGCGCAGGGTCCCTCCCAATGAGCAGTTCTTC	CASSQDERRVPPNEQFF
TRBJ1-1	TRBV20-1	15	NA	many	TGCAGTGCTAGAGATTGGGGGAGGGTGGACACTGAAGCTTTCTTT	CSARDWGRVDTEAFF
TRBJ2-3	TRBV20-1	14	TRBD1	many	TGCAGTGCCATAGGGACAGTCGGCACAGATACGCAGTATTTT	CSAIGTVGTDTQYF
TRBJ2-3	TRBV5-5	15	TRBD1	NA	TGTGCCAGCAGCCCCCGGGACAGAAGCACAGATACGCAGTATTTT	CASSPRDRSTDTQYF
TRBJ2-2	TRBV6-5	14	NA	NA	TGTGCCAGCAGTTATACAGGGCTCACCGGGGAGCTGTTTTTT	CASSYTGLTGELFF
TRBJ1-3	TRBV7-9	16	NA	few	TGTGCCAGCAGCTTAGTGTCTCAGTCCTCTGGAAACACCATATATTTT	CASSLVSQSSGNTIYF
TRBJ2-1	TRBV29-1	12	TRBD2	many	TGCAGCGTTCTAGCGGGAGTGAGTGAGCAGTTCTTC	CSVLAGVSEQFF
TRBJ2-5	TRBV20-1	13	NA	many	TGCAGTGCTAGAGATCGGCTTCCGGGGACCCAGTACTTC	CSARDRLPGTQYF
TRBJ1-1	TRBV18	13	NA	few	TGTGCCAGCCAGACTACCAAGAACACTGAAGCTTTCTTT	CASQTTKNTEAFF
TRBJ2-7	TRBV6-1	17	TRBD1	NA	TGTGCCAGCGATATACTTGGCCGGGACAGGGGATACTACGAGCAGTACTTC	CASDILGRDRGYYEQYF